Detailed here is one TCR beta chain. The junction shows a germline mismatch at one end, possibly a read error. Germline V lookup: CDR1 MGHRA, CDR2 YSYEKL. The CDR3 has 15 amino acids. Researchers ran the PCR with 60 Vbeta and 13 Jbeta primers. Measured with immunoSEQ multiplex PCR; TCRdb has only the in-frame clones, and not every one. The sample has 150,000 to 200,000 clones, roughly 80% seen once. The data originate from a study of cytomegalovirus exposure and HLA in healthy donors. The chain carries TRBV4-1 and TRBJ2-5; D perhaps matches TRBD2 (5 bases). The source material was PBMCs. This clonotype originated in a woman aged 25 to 39 in good health and CMV-seropositive. The CDR3 DNA sequence: TGCGCCAGCAGCCAATTACGGGATGGGGAAGAGACCCGGTACTTC. Protein sequence: CASSQLRDGEETRYF.